Below are 31 T cell receptor beta chains sequenced from a single sample in a study of early T cells in non-severe SARS-CoV-2 infection. TCRdb fed the 5' RACE reads into MiXCR, producing one record per CDR3 protein. The data show approximately 63,000 distinct CDR3 sequences, 4.5% to 7.5% seen once. The sample consisted of whole blood, taken at baseline. The receptors originated from an adult who was a healthcare worker with PCR-confirmed SARS-CoV-2 infection or an uninfected control (not recorded which).

In this sample, this clonotype turned up many times. The gene calls are TRBV28 and TRBJ2-7; 8 bases agree with TRBD2. The CDR3 has 15 residues. The V segment lost 4 bases and the J segment 3 bases; nucleotides outside the gene matches: 8. Per the germline V gene, CDR1 is MDHEN and CDR2 is SYDVKM. The chain's CDR3 is CASSWASGSIYEQYF. CDR3 nucleotides: TGTGCCAGCAGTTGGGCGAGCGGGAGTATCTACGAGCAGTACTTC.

The chain recombines TRBV29-1 with TRBJ2-7; D is perhaps TRBD1 (6 bases). This CDR3 region has 13 residues. V lost 4 bases and J lost 4, with 14 bases in between. Germline lookup yields CDR1 SQVTM and CDR2 ANQGSEA. The CDR3 loop is CSVATGTPYEQYF. DNA of the CDR3: TGCAGCGTTGCTACAGGGACCCCGTACGAGCAGTACTTC.

This clonotype was observed at least ten times. The chain is built from TRBV20-1 and TRBJ1-1, with D possibly being TRBD1 (5 bases). This CDR3 contains 13 residues. Looked up from germline, CDR1 is DFQATT and CDR2 is SNEGSKA (reference sequence). V was pared by 6 bases and J by 0 bases, with 11 bases between. The DNA of the CDR3 is TGCAGTGCACCTTCGACAGTGAACACTGAAGCTTTCTTT. It yields the protein CSAPSTVNTEAFF.

This clonotype was counted ten times or more. The chain employs TRBV28 and TRBJ1-5; possible D gene TRBD1, 6 bases. Per the germline V gene, CDR1 is MDHEN and CDR2 is SYDVKM. This CDR3 has 14 residues. Trimming removed 7 bases at V and 0 bases at J, with 10 bases between. The CDR3, as DNA: TGTGCCAGCACTACACAGGGTAGCAATCAGCCCCAGCATTTT. This sequence encodes CASTTQGSNQPQHF.

This chain links TRBV29-1 with TRBJ1-4; tentatively, D is TRBD1 (6 bases). V was cut by 7 bases and J by 8 bases, with 20 bases left in between. The CDR3 length is 14 residues. Germline-derived CDR1 and CDR2 are SQVTM and ANQGSEA. The CDR3 DNA reads TGCAGCGACGGACGCGTGGGGGCGAACGAAAAACTGTTTTTT. Residues: CSDGRVGANEKLFF.

This clonotype was seen ten or more times. The chain links TRBV12-3 or TRBV12-4 to TRBJ1-1; D is unclear. V was trimmed by 1 base and J by 4 bases, leaving 7 bases between them. The CDR3 is 13 amino acids. The CDR3 spells CASSLGGGTEAFF. DNA of the CDR3: TGTGCCAGCAGTTTAGGAGGCGGCACTGAAGCTTTCTTT.

This clonotype has only a few counts. The V gene is TRBV6-1, the J gene TRBJ2-3, with 12 nucleotides matching TRBD2. V trimming: 11 bases; J trimming: 3 bases; junction bases outside the gene matches: 9. This CDR3 is 15 amino acids long. Germline V gene data show CDR1 as MNHNS and CDR2 as SASEGT. Here the CDR3 DNA reads TGTGCCTCTCCGAGGGGGACTAGCGGGACAGATACGCAGTATTTT. This codes for CASPRGTSGTDTQYF.

This clonotype was counted a few times. The V call is TRBV19, the J call TRBJ2-5; 15 bases are shared with TRBD2. V was pared by 5 bases and J by 5 bases, with 6 bases of the junction left unmatched. The CDR3 contains 16 residues. Germline loops: CDR1 LNHDA, CDR2 SQIVND (reference sequence). This CDR3 reads CASSWGLAGGRETQYF. CDR3 in DNA: TGTGCCAGTAGTTGGGGACTAGCGGGAGGTAGGGAGACCCAGTACTTC.

This clonotype was seen a few times. V gene TRBV7-6 combines with J gene TRBJ2-2, with a possible D match to TRBD1 (6 bases). Germline loops: CDR1 SGHVS, CDR2 FNYEAQ. This CDR3 region has 15 residues. V was pared by 4 bases and J by 6 bases, with 15 bases between. CDR3 residues: CASSSSTGKAGELFF. CDR3 sequence (DNA): TGTGCCAGCAGCTCGTCAACAGGGAAAGCCGGGGAGCTGTTTTTT.

The V call is TRBV29-1, the J call TRBJ2-5; 7 nucleotides agree with TRBD1. The V gene end was trimmed by 6 bases and the J gene end by 5 bases; junction bases not matched to a gene: 12. The CDR3 length is 14 residues. Germline-derived CDR1 and CDR2 are SQVTM and ANQGSEA. The CDR3 protein is CSVGQLSGAETQYF. DNA of the CDR3: TGCAGCGTGGGACAGCTTTCCGGAGCGGAGACCCAGTACTTC.

V usage is TRBV7-6 and J usage is TRBJ2-3; D is perhaps TRBD2 (6 bases). Germline CDR1 reads SGHVS; CDR2 reads FNYEAQ. V was cut by 4 bases and J by 1 base, with 15 bases left in between. The CDR3 contains 16 residues. CDR3 DNA sequence: TGTGCCAGCAGCTCTCCTCCGGGACTTCGCACAGATACGCAGTATTTT. Residues: CASSSPPGLRTDTQYF.

This clonotype was recorded at least ten times. V is TRBV29-1 and J is TRBJ1-5; D might be TRBD1 (5 bases). Trimming cost V 3 bases and J 6 bases, with 12 bases left between them. Germline V gene data show CDR1 as SQVTM and CDR2 as ANQGSEA. This CDR3 spans 13 amino acids. CDR3 DNA sequence: TGCAGCGTTGACACGGGGGTAGGTCAGCCCCAGCATTTT. It specifies CSVDTGVGQPQHF.

The CDR3 region is CSASSGPYEQYF. The CDR3 nucleotides read TGCAGTGCTTCAAGCGGGCCCTACGAGCAGTACTTC. The V call is TRBV20-1, the J call TRBJ2-7, with D perhaps matching TRBD2 (6 bases). The germline gives CDR1 DFQATT, CDR2 SNEGSKA (reference sequence). Trimming pared 5 bases from V and 2 bases from J, leaving 10 bases between. The CDR3 totals 12 residues.

This clonotype appeared many times. The chain carries TRBV5-1 and TRBJ2-7; 8 nucleotides line up with TRBD1. This CDR3 is 14 amino acids long. In germline, CDR1 is SGHRS, CDR2 YFSETQ. The J segment lost 5 bases and the V segment lost 0 bases, leaving 4 bases of the junction unmatched. The CDR3 spells CASSLGTGPHEQYF. In DNA, the CDR3 is TGCGCCAGCAGCTTGGGGACAGGGCCCCACGAGCAGTACTTC.

This clonotype came up a few times. V gene TRBV27 combines with J gene TRBJ2-6; D is unclear. Germline CDR1 and CDR2: MNHEY and SMNVEV (reference sequence). CDR3 length: 17 residues. V lost 6 bases and J 0 bases, leaving 15 bases between the germline ends. As DNA, the CDR3 is TGTGCCAGCAGCAGGACGCGAGATAGCTCTGGGGCCAACGTCCTGACTTTC. Translated: CASSRTRDSSGANVLTF.

This clonotype was seen many times. The V call is TRBV5-5, the J call TRBJ2-5, with 8 bases lining up with TRBD1. J gave up 2 bases and V 4 bases, and 7 bases lay outside the gene matches. CDR3 size: 15 residues. The germline V gene encodes CDR1 SGHKS and CDR2 YYEKEE (reference sequence). The CDR3 spells CASSIPGQGQETQYF. DNA for the CDR3: TGTGCCAGCAGCATTCCCGGACAGGGACAAGAGACCCAGTACTTC.

This clonotype was seen more than once but under ten times. The genes are TRBV3-1 and TRBJ2-1; unclear D gene. The CDR3 length is 13 residues. Trimming shortened V by 0 bases and J by 7 bases, and 7 bases separated the two germline ends. From germline, CDR1 is LGHDT and CDR2 YNNKEL (reference sequence). CDR3 bases: TGTGCCAGCAGCCAAGAGTGGGGAAATGAGCAGTTCTTC. This codes for CASSQEWGNEQFF.

This clonotype has a count of ten or more. The genes are TRBV6-5 and TRBJ1-5; D is ambiguous. The CDR3 consists of 17 residues. Germline CDR1 reads MNHEY; CDR2 reads SVGAGI. Trimming removed 0 bases from V and 4 bases from J, with 16 bases in between. CDR3 nucleotides: TGTGCCAGCAGTTACTCATGGGGAGGCGCGGAAAATCAGCCCCAGCATTTT. This translates into CASSYSWGGAENQPQHF.

This clonotype has ten or more counts. The rearrangement uses TRBV5-1 and TRBJ1-1; the match to TRBD1 covers 8 bases. Looked up from germline, CDR1 is SGHRS and CDR2 is YFSETQ. With 1 base clipped from V and 6 bases from J, the junction kept 8 bases outside the gene matches. The CDR3 length is 15 residues. This chain's CDR3 is CASSLFGQGRSEAFF. The CDR3 DNA reads TGCGCCAGCAGCTTGTTCGGACAGGGTCGATCTGAAGCTTTCTTT.

Only a few counts were recorded for this clonotype. The chain recombines TRBV10-3 with TRBJ1-2; maybe TRBD1 (5 bases). V lost 6 bases and J 6 bases, leaving 14 bases between the germline ends. CDR3 length: 13 amino acids. The germline V gene has CDR1 ENHRY and CDR2 SYGVKD. CDR3: CAIRGGTADGYTF. The CDR3 DNA follows: TGTGCCATCAGGGGGGGGACTGCCGATGGCTACACCTTC.

This clonotype was detected many times. V and J are TRBV6-1 and TRBJ1-5; D perhaps matches TRBD1 (5 bases). The V gene's germline CDR1 is MNHNS and CDR2 SASEGT. This CDR3 spans 17 amino acids. The V gene lost 11 bases and the J gene lost 2 bases, with 25 bases spanning the gap. CDR3 DNA: TGTGCCGTAAGGAGGGCAGGGTTGTCCTTAGGCAATCAGCCCCAGCATTTT. This sequence encodes CAVRRAGLSLGNQPQHF.

This clonotype was seen a few times. Possible read error: a much larger clone is one base away. This chain uses TRBV4-3 with TRBJ1-1, with 8 positions matching TRBD1. The CDR3 consists of 14 residues. The germline CDR1 and CDR2 sequences are LGHNA and YSLEER. This CDR3 is CANSQADRDTEAFF. CDR3 nucleotide sequence: TGCGCCAACAGCCAGGCGGACAGGGACACTGAAGCTTTCTTT.

This clonotype was counted ten times or more. J is TRBJ2-7 and V is TRBV20-1; tentatively, D is TRBD1 (5 bases). Trimming took off 0 bases at V and 0 bases at J, with 9 bases between the two ends. Germline V gene sequence: CDR1 DFQATT, CDR2 SNEGSKA (reference sequence). The CDR3 is made up of 14 amino acids. The chain's CDR3 is CSARDRRASYEQYF. The DNA for the CDR3 is TGCAGTGCTAGAGATCGCAGGGCCTCCTACGAGCAGTACTTC.

V usage is TRBV3-1 and J usage is TRBJ1-1; unclear D gene. The germline CDR1 and CDR2 sequences are LGHDT and YNNKEL (reference sequence). The CDR3 is 14 residues long. V was cut by 3 bases and J by 11 bases, with 19 bases left in between. The CDR3 region is CASSHPNAGPGAFF. The CDR3 coding sequence is TGTGCCAGCAGCCACCCTAACGCCGGTCCGGGTGCTTTCTTT.

This clonotype has at least ten counts. The V and J genes are TRBV29-1 and TRBJ1-1, with D maybe TRBD1 (6 bases). V dropped 3 bases and J dropped 1 base, with 15 bases sitting between them. The CDR3 is 15 residues long. Germline loops: CDR1 SQVTM, CDR2 ANQGSEA. The CDR3 sequence: CSVDPTEQGNTEAFF. In DNA, the CDR3 is TGCAGCGTTGATCCGACCGAACAGGGGAACACTGAAGCTTTCTTT.

This clonotype was seen at least ten times. The chain joins TRBV30 to TRBJ1-2; tentatively, D is TRBD1 (6 bases). CDR1 and CDR2 from the germline V gene are GTSNPN and SVGIG (reference sequence). This CDR3 spans 13 amino acids. V gave up 6 bases and J gave up 4 bases, with 15 bases separating them. The CDR3 region has the DNA TGTGCCTGCACGATCGGGACAAGCTATGGCTACACCTTC. This encodes CACTIGTSYGYTF.

This clonotype showed up many times. The rearrangement joins TRBV25-1 to TRBJ1-2; D possibly corresponds to TRBD1 (5 bases). V was clipped by 4 bases and J by 8 bases, with 8 bases between them. The CDR3 has 11 amino acids. The V gene's germline CDR1 is MGHDK and CDR2 SYGVNS. The CDR3 is CASSAGRGYTF. Here the CDR3 DNA reads TGTGCCAGCAGTGCGGGACGAGGCTACACCTTC.

This clonotype has at least ten counts. The chain joins TRBV20-1 to TRBJ2-5; D remains unclear. This CDR3 is built from 12 residues. Trimming took off 1 base at V and 5 bases at J, with 8 bases between the two ends. Germline assignment: CDR1 DFQATT and CDR2 SNEGSKA (reference sequence). The DNA of the CDR3 is TGCAGTGCTAGAGTGGCACACGAGACCCAGTACTTC. Its protein is CSARVAHETQYF.

The sample holds a few counts of this clonotype. V is TRBV28 and J is TRBJ1-4, with TRBD1 identical over 12 bases. V dropped 9 bases and J dropped 7; count of bases not matched to a gene: 15. The germline V gene encodes CDR1 MDHEN and CDR2 SYDVKM. The CDR3 totals 17 residues. Written as DNA, the CDR3 is TGTGCCAGTAACTCCGCGGGACAGGGGGCTTACGGTGAAAAACTGTTTTTT. It encodes CASNSAGQGAYGEKLFF.

This sequence joins TRBV5-8 and TRBJ1-2; TRBD1 agrees at 9 bases. The CDR3 loop spans 13 amino acids. Germline V CDR1 and CDR2: SGHTS, YDEGEE. The J segment lost 5 bases and the V segment lost 6 bases, leaving 5 bases of the junction unmatched. In nucleotides, the CDR3 is TGTGCCAGCACTGGGACAGGGAAGTATGGCTACACCTTC. This encodes CASTGTGKYGYTF.

This clonotype was counted between two and nine times. The genes are TRBV21-1 and TRBJ1-6; the DNA was not compared with TRBD1, the D call given in the table. TRBV21-1 has pseudogene status. The CDR3 consists of 18 residues. This chain's CDR3 is CASSIRGQGRSYNSPLHF. Here the CDR3 DNA reads TGTGCCAGCAGCATCCGCGGACAGGGACGGTCCTATAATTCACCCCTCCACTTT.